Below, one T cell receptor beta chain is given with its context. Its antigen is not identified. Positive CCR7 selection of CD45RO-negative cells yielded the naive CD8 cells, and terminally differentiated effector memory CD45RA+ cells were excluded. Healthy adults negative for HIV, lacking recent acute infections or vaccinations, served as donors. Measured with immunoSEQ multiplex PCR; TCRdb has only the in-frame clones, and not every one. There are millions of clones in the sample; just under 95% occur only once, and roughly 1.1% lies in the top ten. In germline, CDR1 is SEHNR, CDR2 FQNEAQ (reference sequence). The length of the CDR3 is 16 residues. Trimming removed 8 bases from V and 0 bases from J, with 18 bases in between. The sample belongs to a study of shared clonotypes between healthy human individuals. Notes on the study in general: Generally, estimated richness proved larger in naive subsets than it did in memory subsets. With a few donors compared, about 5% of naive CD4 clonotypes were shared.

This chain uses TRBV7-9 with TRBJ2-3, with no clear D. Material for sequencing was naive CD8+ T cells sorted from blood. This clonotype was sampled from a man aged 18-30 years in good health. The CDR3 is CASCPYVYGSTDTQYF. CDR3 in DNA: TGTGCCAGCTGCCCTTATGTCTACGGGAGCACAGATACGCAGTATTTT.